These T cell receptor beta chains were read from a single sample in a study of vaccination effects on CD4 cells after COVID-19. No antigen has been identified for these receptors. Data came from immunoSEQ multiplex PCR; TCRdb stores just in-frame clones and leaves some out. There are about 40,000 clones in the sample; 73% occur only once, and about 33% lies in the top ten. The sequenced sample was CD4+ T cells from PBMCs cultured with a peptide pool, obtained before COVID-19 vaccination. These receptors were collected from a human donor who had a prior SARS-CoV-2 infection. CDR3s include the opening cysteine and the closing phenylalanine or tryptophan. The order of the fields is V gene, clone size, D gene, J gene, CDR3 protein, CDR3 DNA. D genes are given only for firm matches. Rows give clone size only sometimes, using once, few, many, or a class for an expanded clone.

>TRBV2|-|TRBD2|TRBJ2-5
CATGTSGAEETQYF
TGTGCCACCGGGACTAGCGGGGCAGAAGAGACCCAGTACTTC
>TRBV11-2|-|-|TRBJ2-3
CASSSPGGDTQYF
TGTGCCAGCAGCTCCCCGGGGGGCGATACGCAGTATTTT
>TRBV4-3|-|-|TRBJ2-3
CASSQDIGQGADTQYF
TGCGCCAGCAGCCAAGATATAGGCCAGGGAGCAGATACGCAGTATTTT
>TRBV4-1|few|-|TRBJ1-2
CASSQVLTPGTDYGYTF
TGCGCCAGCAGCCAAGTTTTGACCCCCGGGACGGACTATGGCTACACCTTC
>TRBV2|-|-|TRBJ2-7
CASKRGTEFYEQYF
TGTGCCAGCAAGCGCGGGACAGAATTCTACGAGCAGTACTTC
>TRBV13|-|-|TRBJ1-3
CASSLYSSSGNTIYF
TGTGCCAGCAGCTTATACAGCAGCTCTGGAAACACCATATATTTT
>TRBV7-9|few|-|TRBJ1-2
CASSGNRELRDGYTF
TGTGCCAGCAGCGGAAACAGGGAATTGAGGGATGGCTACACCTTC
>TRBV7-2|-|-|TRBJ1-4
CASSPRGGASEKLFF
TGTGCCAGCAGCCCCCGGGGCGGGGCATCTGAAAAACTGTTTTTT
>TRBV25-1|-|-|TRBJ2-7
CASSGGPDRISYEQYF
TGTGCCAGCAGTGGAGGCCCAGACAGGATCTCCTACGAGCAGTACTTC
>TRBV6-5|-|TRBD1|TRBJ1-2
CASSSGTDYGYTF
TGTGCCAGCAGTTCCGGGACAGACTATGGCTACACCTTC
>TRBV5-1|-|TRBD2|TRBJ2-7
CASSLGTGAGGYEQYF
TGCGCCAGCAGCTTGGGGACGGGAGCGGGGGGTTACGAGCAGTACTTC
>TRBV6-6|-|-|TRBJ2-5
CASSYSTRGRETQYF
TGTGCCAGCAGTTACTCGACCAGGGGCCGGGAGACCCAGTACTTC
>TRBV3-1/TRBV3-2|-|-|TRBJ2-5
CASSQGWQGGTETQYF
TGTGCCAGCAGCCAAGGGTGGCAGGGTGGAACGGAGACCCAGTACTTC
>TRBV29-1|-|TRBD1|TRBJ2-2
CSAGTATGELFF
TGCAGCGCGGGGACAGCCACCGGGGAGCTGTTTTTT